This T cell receptor (beta chain) is from a study of human T cells and chemical hapten exposure. In TCRdb, the RACE reads were re-called with MiXCR into one record per CDR3 protein. This sample has under 450,000 distinct CDR3 sequences, with roughly 6.3% found just once. Time point: patch test 2, 6 weeks after DPC sensitization. Treatment specified: therapeutic diphenylcyclopropenone sensitization with weekly scalp DPC. Whole blood, unfractionated, served as the material for total RNA extraction. CDR3 length equals 13 residues. CDR1 KGHDR and CDR2 SFDVKD come from the germline V gene. V was cut by 4 bases and J by 6 bases, with 9 bases left in between.

This clonotype was obtained from a woman younger than 30 with alopecia areata. Some clones in this sample may be carry-over from other donors' samples. The V gene is TRBV24-1, the J gene TRBJ2-1; D gene unclear. Sequenced material: whole blood, taken in connection with sensitization to the hapten diphenylcyclopropenone (DPC). The CDR3 loop is CATSDPFTNEQFF. CDR3 nucleotide sequence: TGTGCCACCAGTGACCCGTTTACCAATGAGCAGTTCTTC.